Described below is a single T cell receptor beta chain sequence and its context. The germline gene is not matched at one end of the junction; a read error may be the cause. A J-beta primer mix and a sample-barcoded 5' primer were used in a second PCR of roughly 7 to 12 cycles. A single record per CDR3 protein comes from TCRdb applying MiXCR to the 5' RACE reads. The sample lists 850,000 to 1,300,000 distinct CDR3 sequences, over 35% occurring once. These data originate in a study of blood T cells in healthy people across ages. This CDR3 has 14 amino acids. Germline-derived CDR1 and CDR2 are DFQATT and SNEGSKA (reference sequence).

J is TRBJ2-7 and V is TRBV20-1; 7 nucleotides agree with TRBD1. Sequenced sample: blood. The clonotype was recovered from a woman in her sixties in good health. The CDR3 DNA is TGCAGTACTAGTAGGGCAGGGGGTTCCTACGAGCAGTACTTC. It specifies CSTSRAGGSYEQYF.